Shown below are 23 T cell receptor beta chains from a single sample sequenced in a study of blood T cell repertoires in COVID-19. Assay used: immunoSEQ multiplex PCR; TCRdb lists only in-frame clones, some missing. The sample carries 75,000 to 90,000 clones, roughly 82% recorded once. Sequenced input: peripheral blood. The receptor set was obtained from a man aged 45-65 years with active COVID-19.

This chain connects TRBV18 to TRBJ1-1; a weak D match, TRBD1 (5 bases). The ends were cut back, 3 bases at V and 11 bases at J, with 25 bases in the middle. Per germline, CDR1 KGHSH and CDR2 LQKENI. The CDR3 has 16 residues. CDR3 sequence: CASSPEGRERQKTAFF. Here the CDR3 DNA reads TGTGCCAGCTCACCGGAGGGACGCGAAAGACAAAAGACGGCTTTCTTT.

V usage is TRBV6-5 and J usage is TRBJ2-7; tentatively, D is TRBD2 (5 bases). Between the trimmed V and J ends, which lost 2 bases and 3 bases, there was a span of 11 bases. The CDR3 covers 14 residues. Germline CDR1 is MNHEY and CDR2 is SVGAGI. CDR3 protein: CASSYGLADYEQYF. The CDR3 DNA follows: TGTGCCAGCAGTTACGGTCTAGCTGACTACGAGCAGTACTTC.

V is TRBV18 and J is TRBJ1-1, with D hard to call. The CDR3 contains 13 residues. V dropped 6 bases and J dropped 3 bases, with 11 bases sitting between them. Germline values: CDR1 KGHSH, CDR2 LQKENI. This chain's CDR3 is CASSNSFDTEAFF. The CDR3 coding sequence is TGTGCCAGCTCGAACAGTTTTGACACTGAAGCTTTCTTT.

The gene calls are TRBV11-2 and TRBJ1-6, with a possible D match to TRBD1 (6 bases). Trimming stripped 2 bases from V and 14 bases from J, with 13 bases between. The CDR3 is 13 residues long. Germline CDR1 SGHAT, CDR2 FQNNGV. This CDR3 is CASSLHRDRTLHF. CDR3 in DNA: TGTGCCAGCAGCTTACACAGGGATAGGACCCTCCACTTT.

Remarks on this clone: At one end the junction does not follow the germline gene, possibly because of a read error. The chain employs TRBV4-3 and TRBJ2-3, with 11 bases that match TRBD1. The germline gives CDR1 LGHNA, CDR2 YSLEER. The CDR3 is 14 amino acids. CDR3 loop: CASSHNDRTGGRHF. CDR3 DNA: TGCGCCAGCAGCCACAACGACAGGACAGGGGGCAGGCATTTT.

Remarks on this clone: One end of the junction varies from germline; a read error may be responsible. J is TRBJ2-7 and V is TRBV4-3; TRBD2 might be the D (6 bases). Germline values: CDR1 LGHNA, CDR2 YSLEER. CDR3 length equals 12 residues. DNA for the CDR3: TGCGCCAGCAGCGGAGGGGAAACCCACCTCCACTTC. Residues: CASSGGETHLHF.

A few counts support this clone. The chain has TRBV9 and TRBJ1-1; D gene unclear. The CDR3 runs 14 residues. The germline gives CDR1 SGDLS, CDR2 YYNGEE. The V and J ends lost 2 bases and 5 bases respectively, with 13 bases between them. The CDR3 protein is CASSVARIVTEAFF. The CDR3 DNA is TGTGCCAGCAGCGTCGCCAGAATTGTGACTGAAGCTTTCTTT. The full variable domain, with the rest looked up from reference TRBV9 and TRBJ1-1, is DSGVTQTPKHLITATGQRVTLRCSPRSGDLSVYWYQQSLDQGLQFLIQYYNGEERAKGNILERFSAQQFPDLHSELNLSSLELGDSALYFCASSVARIVTEAFFGQGTRLTVV.

V usage is TRBV9 and J usage is TRBJ2-1; TRBD2 aligns across 9 bases. The junction had 8 bases not matched to a gene; V was cut back by 2 bases and J by 8 bases. This CDR3 has 15 amino acids. Germline V lookup: CDR1 SGDLS, CDR2 YYNGEE. The CDR3 loop is CASSVKGTSSDEQFF. In DNA, the CDR3 is TGTGCCAGCAGCGTCAAAGGGACTAGCTCGGATGAGCAGTTCTTC. The variable domain in full, with the rest retrieved from reference TRBV9 and TRBJ2-1, is DSGVTQTPKHLITATGQRVTLRCSPRSGDLSVYWYQQSLDQGLQFLIQYYNGEERAKGNILERFSAQQFPDLHSELNLSSLELGDSALYFCASSVKGTSSDEQFFGPGTRLTVL.

A single count supports this clone. The rearrangement uses TRBV4-3 and TRBJ1-5; TRBD1 matches at 7 bases. The CDR3 contains 13 residues. V shed 3 bases, J shed 6 bases, and the junction held 2 bases outside the gene matches. CDR1 and CDR2 (germline): LGHNA, YSLEER. DNA for the CDR3: TGCGCCAGCAGCCAGGCAGGGGGTCAGCCCCAGCATTTT. This codes for CASSQAGGQPQHF.

The genes are TRBV2 and TRBJ1-4; tentative D call: TRBD1 (5 bases). Germline V CDR1 and CDR2: SNHLY, FYNNEI. The CDR3 contains 15 residues. Trimming shortened V by 2 bases and J by 10 bases, and 17 bases separated the two germline ends. The CDR3 sequence: CASSERGTTTGKLFF. CDR3 coding DNA: TGTGCCAGCAGTGAAAGAGGGACTACAACGGGAAAACTGTTTTTT.

The chain has TRBV6-5 and TRBJ2-1; 7 bases line up with TRBD2. The germline V gene encodes CDR1 MNHEY and CDR2 SVGAGI. The CDR3 has 14 amino acids. J was trimmed by 2 bases and V by 8 bases; bases with no gene match: 6. As DNA, the CDR3 is TGTGCCAGCGGGGAGGGACTGGCCTACAATGAGCAGTTCTTC. The encoded protein is CASGEGLAYNEQFF.

Worth noting for this clone: Compared with germline, one end of the junction differs, possibly owing to a read error. CDR3 in DNA: TGTGCTAGCAGCCGAAGTCGGGAGGAGACCCAGTACTTC. This translates into CASSRSREETQYF. This chain uses TRBV7-7 with TRBJ2-5, with D possibly matching TRBD2 (6 bases). This CDR3 comprises 13 residues. Germline loops: CDR1 SSHAT, CDR2 FNYEAQ (reference sequence).

The chain links TRBV4-3 to TRBJ1-6; tentatively, D is TRBD1 (6 bases). In germline, CDR1 is LGHNA, CDR2 YSLEER. V shed 4 bases and J shed 14 bases, with 21 bases lying between them. CDR3 size: 15 residues. The CDR3: CASSPNRDTGNALHF. In nucleotides, the CDR3 is TGCGCCAGCAGCCCGAACCGGGACACTGGAAACGCCCTCCACTTT.

This chain links TRBV7-4 with TRBJ2-5; the match to TRBD2 covers 10 bases. Germline V gene data show CDR1 as SGHVT and CDR2 as SQSDAQ. The CDR3 totals 15 residues. The J segment lost 3 bases and the V segment lost 5 bases, leaving 6 bases of the junction unmatched. The CDR3 bases are TGTGCCAGCAGCCCGAGGACTAGCGGAGAAGAGACCCAGTACTTC. It encodes CASSPRTSGEETQYF.

This clone was detected once. The chain employs TRBV4-3 and TRBJ2-1, with 9 bases identical to TRBD2. Germline CDR1 and CDR2: LGHNA and YSLEER. Trimming cost V 1 base and J 2 bases; bases outside gene matches: 3. This CDR3 spans 16 amino acids. The CDR3 DNA sequence: TGCGCCAGCAGCCAAGTTGAGCGGGGGGCCTACAATGAGCAGTTCTTC. It yields the protein CASSQVERGAYNEQFF.

V is TRBV7-9 and J is TRBJ1-1; D possibly corresponds to TRBD1 (5 bases). V lost 1 base and J lost 5, with 11 bases in between. The CDR3 is 14 residues long. CDR1 and CDR2 (germline): SEHNR, FQNEAQ (reference sequence). The CDR3 here is CASSLEGQGTEAFF. The CDR3, as DNA: TGTGCCAGCAGCTTAGAAGGCCAGGGAACTGAAGCTTTCTTT. The full variable domain, with the rest looked up from reference TRBV7-9 and TRBJ1-1, is DTGVSQNPRHKITKRGQNVTFRCDPISEHNRLYWYRQTLGQGPEFLTYFQNEAQLEKSRLLSDRFSAERPKGSFSTLEIQRTEQGDSAMYLCASSLEGQGTEAFFGQGTRLTVV.

The chain links TRBV7-9 to TRBJ1-4; 9 bases agree with TRBD1. The junction had 5 bases not matched to a gene; V was cut back by 4 bases and J by 8 bases. The CDR3 sequence is 14 residues long. CDR1 SEHNR and CDR2 FQNEAQ come from the germline V gene (reference sequence). CDR3: CASSYTGGREKLFF. The DNA of the CDR3 is TGTGCCAGCAGCTACACAGGGGGCAGGGAAAAACTGTTTTTT.

The rearrangement uses TRBV11-2 and TRBJ1-1, with TRBD1 matching 8 bases. With 5 bases clipped from V and 3 bases from J, the junction kept 5 bases outside the gene matches. The CDR3 spans 14 residues. Germline loops: CDR1 SGHAT, CDR2 FQNNGV. The CDR3 sequence: CASSLDRGDTEAFF. The CDR3 coding sequence is TGTGCCAGCAGCCTCGACAGGGGCGACACTGAAGCTTTCTTT. Looking up the rest from reference TRBV11-2 and TRBJ1-1 gives the full variable domain: EAGVAQSPRYKIIEKRQSVAFWCNPISGHATLYWYQQILGQGPKLLIQFQNNGVVDDSQLPKDRFSAERLKGVDSTLKIQPAKLEDSAVYLCASSLDRGDTEAFFGQGTRLTVV.

This sequence joins TRBV5-4 and TRBJ1-6; possibly TRBD1 for D (5 bases). V shed 2 bases and J shed 7 bases, with 10 bases lying between them. Germline V lookup: CDR1 SGHNT, CDR2 YYREEE (reference sequence). CDR3 length equals 14 residues. In DNA form, the CDR3 reads TGTGCCAGCAGCTTCAGGGCTAACAATTCACCCCTCCACTTT. It specifies CASSFRANNSPLHF. Complete variable domain (other parts from reference TRBV5-4 and TRBJ1-6): ETGVTQSPTHLIKTRGQQVTLRCSSQSGHNTVSWYQQALGQGPQFIFQYYREEENGRGNFPPRFSGLQFPNYSSELNVNALELDDSALYLCASSFRANNSPLHFGNGTRLTVT.

The V and J genes are TRBV19 and TRBJ2-1; D is possibly TRBD2 (6 bases). CDR1 is LNHDA, CDR2 SQIVND, per germline (reference sequence). V dropped 3 bases and J dropped 7 bases, with 13 bases sitting between them. The length of the CDR3 is 14 residues. The CDR3 nucleotides are TGTGCCAGTAGTATCATCGGGGGTGGAAATGAGCAGTTCTTC. As protein: CASSIIGGGNEQFF.

This chain links TRBV5-1 with TRBJ2-3; 10 bases are a match to TRBD2. The V gene end was trimmed by 0 bases and the J gene end by 4 bases; junction bases not matched to a gene: 8. There are 17 residues in the CDR3. Germline-derived CDR1 and CDR2 are SGHRS and YFSETQ. CDR3 amino acids: CASSLALAGALADTQYF. CDR3 in DNA: TGCGCCAGCAGCTTGGCCCTAGCGGGAGCGCTCGCAGATACGCAGTATTTT.

The rearrangement joins TRBV19 to TRBJ1-1, with TRBD1 identical over 8 bases. After removal of 6 bases from V and 3 bases from J, the junction contained 9 bases not matched to a gene. CDR3 length: 15 residues. CDR1 LNHDA and CDR2 SQIVND come from the germline V gene (reference sequence). This chain's CDR3 is CASSPPDRGDTEAFF. In nucleotides, the CDR3 is TGTGCCAGTAGCCCCCCCGACAGGGGTGACACTGAAGCTTTCTTT.

The chain carries TRBV30 and TRBJ2-6; 9 bases map to TRBD1. Germline lookup yields CDR1 GTSNPN and CDR2 SVGIG (reference sequence). The CDR3 spans 19 residues. Unmatched junction bases numbered 11, after V lost 2 bases and J lost 0 bases. The CDR3 region is CAWSKYWTGAHSGANVLTF. In nucleotides, the CDR3 is TGTGCCTGGAGTAAGTATTGGACAGGGGCTCACTCTGGGGCCAACGTCCTGACTTTC. Together with reference TRBV30 and TRBJ2-6, the CDR3 gives the full variable domain: SQTIHQWPATLVQPVGSPLSLECTVEGTSNPNLYWYRQAAGRGLQLLFYSVGIGQISSEVPQNLSASRPQDRQFILSSKKLLLSDSGFYLCAWSKYWTGAHSGANVLTFGAGSRLTVL.